This passage covers 10 T cell receptor beta chains from one sample sequenced in a study of T cell repertoires in cytomegalovirus infection. A single record per CDR3 protein comes from TCRdb applying MiXCR to the reads. The sample includes over 120,000 distinct CDR3 sequences, about 32% of them seen just once. These TCRs are of unknown antigen specificity. The specimen comprised CD8+ T cells from cultured PBMCs, sampled from culture after CMV antigen stimulation. The receptor set was obtained from a human donor in good health (CMV status not recorded). Some clones in this sample may be carry-over from other donors' samples.

At least ten counts were recorded for this clonotype. The chain carries TRBV7-2 and TRBJ1-2; TRBD1 matches at 7 bases. The germline V gene has CDR1 SGHTA and CDR2 FQGNSA. The CDR3 consists of 15 residues. The ends lost 1 base at V and 2 bases at J; junction bases unmatched: 4. CDR3 in amino acids: CASSLVGGGNYGYTF. CDR3 DNA: TGTGCCAGCAGCTTAGTAGGGGGCGGAAACTATGGCTACACCTTC.

The rearrangement links TRBV2 to TRBJ2-7; 7 positions agree with TRBD1. CDR3 length equals 14 residues. V lost 6 bases, J lost 6 bases, and 11 bases stayed unmatched. Germline V lookup: CDR1 SNHLY, CDR2 FYNNEI. CDR3 amino acids: CASRQGRISPEQYF. The CDR3 coding sequence is TGTGCCAGCAGACAGGGGAGAATCTCCCCCGAGCAGTACTTC.

V gene TRBV6-1 combines with J gene TRBJ1-4, with 7 bases lining up with TRBD1. The CDR3 has 17 residues. Germline CDR1 is MNHNS and CDR2 is SASEGT. The junction had 9 bases not matched to a gene; V was cut back by 2 bases and J by 3 bases. CDR3 protein: CASSERDSLVANEKLFF. CDR3 bases: TGTGCCAGCAGTGAAAGGGACAGCCTGGTTGCTAATGAAAAACTGTTTTTT.

This clonotype was seen only a few times. The chain has TRBV7-9 and TRBJ1-2; a weak D match, TRBD1 (5 bases). Germline lookup yields CDR1 SEHNR and CDR2 FQNEAQ (reference sequence). The CDR3 length is 13 residues. V gave up 4 bases and J gave up 8 bases, with 14 bases separating them. The CDR3 loop reads CASSSGGVQGYTF. The CDR3 nucleotides read TGTGCCAGCAGCTCGGGGGGAGTACAGGGCTACACCTTC. Filled out from reference TRBV7-9 and TRBJ1-2, the complete variable domain reads DTGVSQNPRHKITKRGQNVTFRCDPISEHNRLYWYRQTLGQGPEFLTYFQNEAQLEKSRLLSDRFSAERPKGSFSTLEIQRTEQGDSAMYLCASSSGGVQGYTFGSGTRLTVV.

The rearrangement uses TRBV27 and TRBJ1-1; 9 bases are a match to TRBD1. V was clipped by 6 bases and J by 4 bases; unmatched bases: 9. Germline CDR1 is MNHEY and CDR2 is SMNVEV (reference sequence). The CDR3 length is 15 residues. The CDR3 here is CASSTPGQGGTEAFF. CDR3 DNA sequence: TGTGCCAGCAGCACCCCGGGACAGGGCGGCACTGAAGCTTTCTTT.

This clonotype came up many times. V gene TRBV12-3 or TRBV12-4 combines with J gene TRBJ1-1, with D tentatively TRBD1 (5 bases). This CDR3 has 14 residues. V shed 5 bases and J shed 3 bases, with 13 bases lying between them. Here the CDR3 reads CASSPSEGDTEAFF. The CDR3 DNA reads TGTGCCAGCAGTCCCTCGGAAGGGGACACTGAAGCTTTCTTT.

J is TRBJ1-5 and V is TRBV28; TRBD1 matches at 7 bases. V lost 4 bases and J lost 1; bases outside the gene matches: 1. Germline values: CDR1 MDHEN, CDR2 SYDVKM. The length of the CDR3 is 14 residues. The DNA for the CDR3 is TGTGCCAGCAGTTCGGACAGGAGCAATCAGCCCCAGCATTTT. The encoded protein is CASSSDRSNQPQHF.

The chain carries TRBV27 and TRBJ1-2, with 7 bases aligning to TRBD1. Looked up from germline, CDR1 is MNHEY and CDR2 is SMNVEV (reference sequence). V was clipped by 8 bases and J by 8 bases; unmatched bases: 8. CDR3 size: 12 residues. The CDR3 region is CASLDRLRGYTF. In DNA form, the CDR3 reads TGTGCCAGCTTGGACAGGCTGAGGGGCTACACCTTC.

The chain links TRBV7-9 to TRBJ1-2; D gene uncertain. This CDR3 comprises 14 residues. The V gene's germline CDR1 is SEHNR and CDR2 FQNEAQ (reference sequence). V was trimmed by 4 bases and J by 6 bases, leaving 15 bases between them. The CDR3 coding sequence is TGTGCCAGCAGCTACCCTGTGGGGAGCGATGGCTACACCTTC. Translation: CASSYPVGSDGYTF.

In its sample, this clonotype was seen many times. The chain carries TRBV7-2 and TRBJ1-4, with 8 bases fitting TRBD1. V trimming: 5 bases; J trimming: 7 bases; junction bases outside the gene matches: 6. The CDR3 has 14 amino acids. Germline V CDR1 and CDR2: SGHTA, FQGNSA. CDR3 region: CASSPAGTGEKLFF. The DNA for the CDR3 is TGTGCCAGCAGCCCAGCCGGGACAGGTGAAAAACTGTTTTTT.